One and the same sample provided the 2 T cell receptor beta chains below, sequenced in a study of blood T cells in healthy people across ages. For the second PCR, which ran for about 7 to 11 cycles, a sample-barcoded 5' primer and a J-beta primer mix were used. TCRdb itself ran the 5' RACE reads through MiXCR, one entry per CDR3 protein. The sample carries hundreds of thousands of distinct CDR3 sequences, approximately 31% recorded once. Sequenced input: blood. Receptor source: a woman aged 80 or over in good health.

This chain joins TRBV5-1 and TRBJ2-7; D not certain. Trimming stripped 1 base from V and 3 bases from J, with 8 bases between. Germline loops: CDR1 SGHRS, CDR2 YFSETQ. This CDR3 contains 13 residues. CDR3 DNA: TGCGCCAGCAGCTTGTGGGCTAACTACGAGCAGTACTTC. Encoded protein: CASSLWANYEQYF.

In its sample, this clonotype was seen many times. The chain recombines TRBV5-1 with TRBJ2-5; TRBD2 agrees at 10 bases. The germline V gene has CDR1 SGHRS and CDR2 YFSETQ. The CDR3 is 16 residues long. The ends lost 4 bases at V and 4 bases at J; junction bases unmatched: 10. The CDR3 nucleotides read TGCGCCAGCAGCGACCAGAGCGGGGGGGCCGGAGAGACCCAGTACTTC. Encoded protein: CASSDQSGGAGETQYF.